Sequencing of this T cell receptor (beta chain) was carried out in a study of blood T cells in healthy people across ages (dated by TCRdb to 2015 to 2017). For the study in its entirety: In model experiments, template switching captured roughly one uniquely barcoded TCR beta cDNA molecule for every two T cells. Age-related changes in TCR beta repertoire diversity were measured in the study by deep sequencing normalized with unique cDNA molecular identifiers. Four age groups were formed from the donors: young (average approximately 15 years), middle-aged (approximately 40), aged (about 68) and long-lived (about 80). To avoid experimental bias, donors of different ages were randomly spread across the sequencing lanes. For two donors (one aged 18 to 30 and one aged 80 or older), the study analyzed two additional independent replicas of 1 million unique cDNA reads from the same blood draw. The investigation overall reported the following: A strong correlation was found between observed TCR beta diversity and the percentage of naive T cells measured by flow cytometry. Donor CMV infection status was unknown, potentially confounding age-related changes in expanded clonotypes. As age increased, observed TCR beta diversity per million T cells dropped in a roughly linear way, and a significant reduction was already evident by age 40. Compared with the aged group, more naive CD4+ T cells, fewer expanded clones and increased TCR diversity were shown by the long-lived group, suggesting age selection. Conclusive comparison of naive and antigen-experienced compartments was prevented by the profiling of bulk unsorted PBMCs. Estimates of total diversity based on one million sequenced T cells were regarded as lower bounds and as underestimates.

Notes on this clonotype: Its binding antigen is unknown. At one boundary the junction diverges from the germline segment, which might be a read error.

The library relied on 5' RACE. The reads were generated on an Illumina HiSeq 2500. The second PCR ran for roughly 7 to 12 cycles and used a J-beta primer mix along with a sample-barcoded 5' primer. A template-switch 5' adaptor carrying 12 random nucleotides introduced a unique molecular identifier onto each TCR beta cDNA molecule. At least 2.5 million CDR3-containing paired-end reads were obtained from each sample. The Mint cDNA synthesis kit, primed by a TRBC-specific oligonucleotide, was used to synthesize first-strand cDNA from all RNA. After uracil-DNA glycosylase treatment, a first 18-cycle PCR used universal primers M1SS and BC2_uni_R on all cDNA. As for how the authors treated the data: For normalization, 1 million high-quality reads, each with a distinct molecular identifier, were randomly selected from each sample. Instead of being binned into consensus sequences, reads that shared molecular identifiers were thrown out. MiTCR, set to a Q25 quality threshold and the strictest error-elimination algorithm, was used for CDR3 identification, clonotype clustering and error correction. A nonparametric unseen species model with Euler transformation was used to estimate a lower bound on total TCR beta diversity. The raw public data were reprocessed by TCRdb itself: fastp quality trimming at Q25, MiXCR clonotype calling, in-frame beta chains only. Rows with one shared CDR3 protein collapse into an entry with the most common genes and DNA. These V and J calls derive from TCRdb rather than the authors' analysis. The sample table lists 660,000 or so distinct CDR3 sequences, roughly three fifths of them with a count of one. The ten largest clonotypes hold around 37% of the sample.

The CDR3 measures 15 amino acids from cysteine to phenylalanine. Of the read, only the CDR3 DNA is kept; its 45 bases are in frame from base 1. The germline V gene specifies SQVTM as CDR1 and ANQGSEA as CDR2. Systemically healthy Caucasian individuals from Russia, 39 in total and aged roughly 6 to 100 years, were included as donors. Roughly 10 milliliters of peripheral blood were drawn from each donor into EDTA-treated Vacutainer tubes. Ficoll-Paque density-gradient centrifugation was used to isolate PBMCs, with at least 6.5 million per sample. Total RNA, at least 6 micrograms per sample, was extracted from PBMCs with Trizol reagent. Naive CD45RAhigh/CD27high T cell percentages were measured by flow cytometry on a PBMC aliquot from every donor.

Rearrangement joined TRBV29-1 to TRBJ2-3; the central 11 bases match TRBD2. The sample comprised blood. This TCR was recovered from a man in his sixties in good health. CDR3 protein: CCVEAASGGRGTQYF. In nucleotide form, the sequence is TGCTGCGTTGAGGCGGCTAGCGGGGGGAGGGGTACGCAGTATTTT.